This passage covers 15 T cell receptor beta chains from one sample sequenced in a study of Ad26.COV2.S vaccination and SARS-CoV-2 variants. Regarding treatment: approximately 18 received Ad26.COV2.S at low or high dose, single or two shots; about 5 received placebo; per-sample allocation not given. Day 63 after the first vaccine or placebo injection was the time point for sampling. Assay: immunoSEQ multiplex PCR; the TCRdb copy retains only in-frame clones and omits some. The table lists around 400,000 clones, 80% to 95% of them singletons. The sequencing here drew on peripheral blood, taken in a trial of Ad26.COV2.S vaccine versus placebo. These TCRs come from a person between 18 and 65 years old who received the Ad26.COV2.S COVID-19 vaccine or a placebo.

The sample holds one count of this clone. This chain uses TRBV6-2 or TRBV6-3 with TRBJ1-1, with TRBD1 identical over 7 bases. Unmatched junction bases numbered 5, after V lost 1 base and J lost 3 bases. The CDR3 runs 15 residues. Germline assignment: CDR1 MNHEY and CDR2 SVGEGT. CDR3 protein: CASSYLRGLDTEAFF. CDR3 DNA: TGTGCCAGCAGTTACTTGAGGGGGCTGGACACTGAAGCTTTCTTT.

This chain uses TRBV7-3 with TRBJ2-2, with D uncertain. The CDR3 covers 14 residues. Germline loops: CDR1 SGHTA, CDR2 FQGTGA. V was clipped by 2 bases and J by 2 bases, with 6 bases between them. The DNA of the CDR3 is TGTGCCAGCAGCTTAGGTCTTAACACCGGGGAGCTGTTTTTT. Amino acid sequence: CASSLGLNTGELFF.

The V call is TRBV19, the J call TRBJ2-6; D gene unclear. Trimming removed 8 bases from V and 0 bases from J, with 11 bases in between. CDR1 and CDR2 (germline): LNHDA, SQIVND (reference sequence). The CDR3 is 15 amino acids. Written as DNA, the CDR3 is TGTGCCAGTCGGGCATCTAGCTCTGGGGCCAACGTCCTGACTTTC. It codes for CASRASSSGANVLTF.

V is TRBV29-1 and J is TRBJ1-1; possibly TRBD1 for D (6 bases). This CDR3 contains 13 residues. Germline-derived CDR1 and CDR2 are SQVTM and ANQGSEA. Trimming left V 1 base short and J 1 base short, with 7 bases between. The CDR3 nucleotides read TGCAGCGTTGAAGGACAGGCGAACACTGAAGCTTTCTTT. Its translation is CSVEGQANTEAFF.

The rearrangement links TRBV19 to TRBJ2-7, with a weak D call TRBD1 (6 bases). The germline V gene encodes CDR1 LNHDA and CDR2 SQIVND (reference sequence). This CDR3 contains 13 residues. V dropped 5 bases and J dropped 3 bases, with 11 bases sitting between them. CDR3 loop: CASSWARGYEQYF. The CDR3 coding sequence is TGTGCCAGTAGTTGGGCCAGGGGCTACGAGCAGTACTTC.

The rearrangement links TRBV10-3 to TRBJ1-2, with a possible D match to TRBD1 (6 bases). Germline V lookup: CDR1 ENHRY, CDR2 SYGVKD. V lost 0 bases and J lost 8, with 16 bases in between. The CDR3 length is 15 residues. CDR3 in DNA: TGTGCCATCAGTGAGTCGTTAGGGGGATTGGGCGGCTACACCTTC. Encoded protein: CAISESLGGLGGYTF.

CDR3 bases: TGTGCCAGCAGCCTTAGCGGGAGGGCCAACGAGCAGTACTTC. Its protein is CASSLSGRANEQYF. This sequence joins TRBV7-9 and TRBJ2-7; 11 bases are a match to TRBD2. Germline assignment: CDR1 SEHNR and CDR2 FQNEAQ (reference sequence). The CDR3 contains 14 residues. J was trimmed by 5 bases and V by 5 bases; bases with no gene match: 5. The whole variable domain, remainder taken from reference TRBV7-9 and TRBJ2-7, is DTGVSQNPRHKITKRGQNVTFRCDPISEHNRLYWYRQTLGQGPEFLTYFQNEAQLEKSRLLSDRFSAERPKGSFSTLEIQRTEQGDSAMYLCASSLSGRANEQYFGPGTRLTVT.

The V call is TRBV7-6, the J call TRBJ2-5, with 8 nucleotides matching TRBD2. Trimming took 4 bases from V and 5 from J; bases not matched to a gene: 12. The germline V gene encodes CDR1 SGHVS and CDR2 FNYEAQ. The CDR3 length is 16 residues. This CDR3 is CASSYRFREGGETQYF. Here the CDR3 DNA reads TGTGCCAGCAGCTACCGTTTCCGGGAGGGAGGGGAGACCCAGTACTTC.

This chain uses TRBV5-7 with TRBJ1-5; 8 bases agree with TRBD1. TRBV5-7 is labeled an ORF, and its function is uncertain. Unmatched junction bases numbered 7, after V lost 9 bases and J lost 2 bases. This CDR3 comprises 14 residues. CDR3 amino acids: CANWGDRRNQPQHF. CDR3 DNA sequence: TGTGCCAACTGGGGGGACAGGCGCAATCAGCCCCAGCATTTT.

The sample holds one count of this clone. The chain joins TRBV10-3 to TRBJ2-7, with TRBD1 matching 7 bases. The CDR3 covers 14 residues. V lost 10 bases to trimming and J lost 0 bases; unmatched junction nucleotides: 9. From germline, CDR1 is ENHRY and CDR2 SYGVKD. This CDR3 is CATRDRTNSYEQYF. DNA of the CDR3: TGTGCCACCAGGGACAGAACTAACTCCTACGAGCAGTACTTC.

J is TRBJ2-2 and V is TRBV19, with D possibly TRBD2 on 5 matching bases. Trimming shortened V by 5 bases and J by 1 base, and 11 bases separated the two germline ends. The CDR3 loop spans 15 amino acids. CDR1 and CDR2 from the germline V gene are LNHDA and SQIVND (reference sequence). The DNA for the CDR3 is TGTGCCAGTAGTTGGACTCTAATGAACACCGGGGAGCTGTTTTTT. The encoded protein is CASSWTLMNTGELFF.

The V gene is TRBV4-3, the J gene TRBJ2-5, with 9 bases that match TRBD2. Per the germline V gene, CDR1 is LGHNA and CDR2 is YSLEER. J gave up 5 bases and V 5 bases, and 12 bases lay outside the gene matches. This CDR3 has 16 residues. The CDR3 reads CASSEGGAGGPETQYF. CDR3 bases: TGCGCCAGCAGCGAAGGGGGCGCGGGAGGGCCCGAGACCCAGTACTTC.

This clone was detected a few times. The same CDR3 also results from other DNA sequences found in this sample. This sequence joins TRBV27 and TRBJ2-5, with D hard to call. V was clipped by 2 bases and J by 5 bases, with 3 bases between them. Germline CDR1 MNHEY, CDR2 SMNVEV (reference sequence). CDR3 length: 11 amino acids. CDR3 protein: CASSLGETQYF. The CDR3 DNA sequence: TGTGCCAGCAGTTTAGGGGAGACCCAGTACTTC.

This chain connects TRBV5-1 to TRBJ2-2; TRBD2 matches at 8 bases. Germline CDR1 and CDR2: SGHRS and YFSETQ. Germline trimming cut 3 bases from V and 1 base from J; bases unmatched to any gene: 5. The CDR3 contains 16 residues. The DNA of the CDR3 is TGCGCCAGCAGCTCACTTAGCGGGATGAACACCGGGGAGCTGTTTTTT. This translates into CASSSLSGMNTGELFF.

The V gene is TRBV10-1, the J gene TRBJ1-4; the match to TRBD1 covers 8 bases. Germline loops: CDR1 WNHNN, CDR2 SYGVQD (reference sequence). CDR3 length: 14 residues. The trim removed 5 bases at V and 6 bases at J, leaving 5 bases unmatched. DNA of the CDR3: TGCGCCAGCAGTTCGACAGGGGAAGATGAAAAACTGTTTTTT. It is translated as CASSSTGEDEKLFF.